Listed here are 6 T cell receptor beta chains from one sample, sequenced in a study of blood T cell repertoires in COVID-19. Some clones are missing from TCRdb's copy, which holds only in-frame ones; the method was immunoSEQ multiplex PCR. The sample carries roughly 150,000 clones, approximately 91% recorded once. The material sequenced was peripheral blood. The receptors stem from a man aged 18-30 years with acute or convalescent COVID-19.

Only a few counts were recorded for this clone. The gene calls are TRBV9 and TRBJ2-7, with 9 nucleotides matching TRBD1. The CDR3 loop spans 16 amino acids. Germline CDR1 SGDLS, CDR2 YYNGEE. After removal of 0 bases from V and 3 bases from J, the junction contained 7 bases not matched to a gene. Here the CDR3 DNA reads TGTGCCAGCAGCGTAGCCCCCGGGACAGGGCTCTACGAGCAGTACTTC. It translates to CASSVAPGTGLYEQYF.

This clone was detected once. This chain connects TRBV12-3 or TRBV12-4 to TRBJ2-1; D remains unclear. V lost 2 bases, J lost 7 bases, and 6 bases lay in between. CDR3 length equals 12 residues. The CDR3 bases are TGTGCCAGCAGTTTATTGGAGAATGAGCAGTTCTTC. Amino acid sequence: CASSLLENEQFF.

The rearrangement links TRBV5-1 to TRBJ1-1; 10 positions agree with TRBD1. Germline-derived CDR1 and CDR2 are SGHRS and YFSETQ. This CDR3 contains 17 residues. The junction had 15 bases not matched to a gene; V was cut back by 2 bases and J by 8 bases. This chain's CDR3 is CASSLNTGTGDPREAFF. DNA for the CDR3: TGCGCCAGCAGCTTAAACACCGGGACAGGGGACCCTCGGGAAGCTTTCTTT.

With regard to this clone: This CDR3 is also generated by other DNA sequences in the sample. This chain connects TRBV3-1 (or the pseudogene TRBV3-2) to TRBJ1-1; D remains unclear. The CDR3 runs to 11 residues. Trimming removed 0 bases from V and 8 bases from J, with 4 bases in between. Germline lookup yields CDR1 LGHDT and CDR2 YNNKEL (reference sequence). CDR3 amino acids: CASSQDSEAFF. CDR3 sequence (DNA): TGTGCCAGCAGCCAAGATAGCGAAGCTTTCTTT.

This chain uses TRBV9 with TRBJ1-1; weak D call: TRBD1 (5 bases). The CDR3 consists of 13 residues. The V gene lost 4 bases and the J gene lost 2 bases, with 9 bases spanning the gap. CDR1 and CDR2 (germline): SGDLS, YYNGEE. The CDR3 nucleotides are TGTGCCAGCAGCACCCAGGGCAACACTGAAGCTTTCTTT. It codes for CASSTQGNTEAFF.

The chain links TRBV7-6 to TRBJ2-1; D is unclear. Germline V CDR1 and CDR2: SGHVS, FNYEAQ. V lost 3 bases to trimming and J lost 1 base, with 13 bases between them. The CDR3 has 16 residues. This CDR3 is CASSLGRGPSYNEQFF. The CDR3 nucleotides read TGTGCCAGCAGCTTGGGTCGTGGGCCTTCCTACAATGAGCAGTTCTTC.